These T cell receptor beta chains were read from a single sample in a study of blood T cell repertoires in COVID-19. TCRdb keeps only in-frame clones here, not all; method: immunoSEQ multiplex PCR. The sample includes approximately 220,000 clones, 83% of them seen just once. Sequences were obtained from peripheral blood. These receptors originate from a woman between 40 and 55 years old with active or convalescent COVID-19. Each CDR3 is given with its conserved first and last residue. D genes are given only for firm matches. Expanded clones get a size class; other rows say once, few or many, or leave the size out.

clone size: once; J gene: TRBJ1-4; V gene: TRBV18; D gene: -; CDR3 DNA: TGTGCCAGCTCACCACTGGCGACCGGGAATGAAAAACTGTTTTTT; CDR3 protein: CASSPLATGNEKLFF
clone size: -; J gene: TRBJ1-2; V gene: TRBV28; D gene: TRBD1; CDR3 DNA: TGTGCCAGCAGTTGGGACAGAAACTATGGCTACACCTTC; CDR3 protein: CASSWDRNYGYTF
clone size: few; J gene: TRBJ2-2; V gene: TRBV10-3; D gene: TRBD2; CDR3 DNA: TGTGCCATCAGCCGACTAGCGGCGAACACCGGGGAGCTGTTTTTT; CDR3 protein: CAISRLAANTGELFF
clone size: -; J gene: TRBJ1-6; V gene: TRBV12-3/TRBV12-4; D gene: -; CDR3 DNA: TGTGCCAGCACTCGAGGGGGTTCACCCCTCCACTTT; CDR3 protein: CASTRGGSPLHF
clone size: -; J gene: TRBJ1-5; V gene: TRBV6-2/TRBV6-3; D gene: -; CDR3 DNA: TGTGCCAGCAGTTTCCTGAGACGGGGGGCCGATCAGCCCCAGCATTTT; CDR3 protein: CASSFLRRGADQPQHF
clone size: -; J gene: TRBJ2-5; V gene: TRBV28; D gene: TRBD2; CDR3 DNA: TGTGCCAGCAGCCTTGCGGGACTAGCGGATGGAGTGGGCCAGTACTTC; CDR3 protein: CASSLAGLADGVGQYF
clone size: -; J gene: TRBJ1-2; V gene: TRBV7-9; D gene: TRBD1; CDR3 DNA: TGTGCCAGCAGTTTGGGACAGACTAACTATGGCTACACCTTC; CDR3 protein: CASSLGQTNYGYTF
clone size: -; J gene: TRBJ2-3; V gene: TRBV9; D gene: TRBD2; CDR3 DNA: TGTGCCAGCAGCAAAGGACTAGCGGGACCCTCCCGCACAGATACGCAGTATTTT; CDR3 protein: CASSKGLAGPSRTDTQYF
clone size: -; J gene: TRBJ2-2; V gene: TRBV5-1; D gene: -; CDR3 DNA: TGCGCCAGCAGCCCTCTCCGGGCCGGGGAGCTGTTTTTT; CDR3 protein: CASSPLRAGELFF
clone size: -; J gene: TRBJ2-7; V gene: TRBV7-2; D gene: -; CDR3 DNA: TGTGCCAGCAGGACCGACACCCGCTCCTACGAGCAGTACTTC; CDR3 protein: CASRTDTRSYEQYF
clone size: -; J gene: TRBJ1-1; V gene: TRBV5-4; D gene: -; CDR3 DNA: TGTGCCAGCAGCTTCGAACAGGGAAGAAACACTGAAGCTTTCTTT; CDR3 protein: CASSFEQGRNTEAFF
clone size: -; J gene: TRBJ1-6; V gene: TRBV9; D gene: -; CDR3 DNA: TGTGCCAGCAGCGTAGGGGGAGCGGCAGTTAATTCACCCCTCCACTTT; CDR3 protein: CASSVGGAAVNSPLHF
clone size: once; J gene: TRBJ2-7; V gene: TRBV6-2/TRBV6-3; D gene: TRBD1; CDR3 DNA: TGTGCCAGCAGCCTAGGACAGGGAAACTACGAGCAGTACTTC; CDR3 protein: CASSLGQGNYEQYF
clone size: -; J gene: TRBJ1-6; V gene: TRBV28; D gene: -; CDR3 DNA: TGTGCCAGCAGTCCCGATTCTAGGTCACCCCTCCACTTT; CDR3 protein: CASSPDSRSPLHF
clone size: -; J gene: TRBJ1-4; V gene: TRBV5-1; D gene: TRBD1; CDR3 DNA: TGCGCCAGCAGCTTAGGGGGCGCGATGTCGGAAAAACTGTTTTTT; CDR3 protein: CASSLGGAMSEKLFF
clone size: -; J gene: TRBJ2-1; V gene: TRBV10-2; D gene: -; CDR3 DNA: TGCGCCAGCGGACTCCCCAGCTCCTACAATGAGCAGTTCTTC; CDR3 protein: CASGLPSSYNEQFF
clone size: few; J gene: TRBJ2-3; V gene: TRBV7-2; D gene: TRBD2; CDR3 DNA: TGTGCCAGCAGCCTTAATCTGGGACTAGCGGGAGGACCGCAGTATTTT; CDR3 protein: CASSLNLGLAGGPQYF
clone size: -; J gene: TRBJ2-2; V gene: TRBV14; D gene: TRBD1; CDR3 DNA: TGTGCCAGCAGCCAAGTATTGACAGGGGAGAGAACCGGGGAGCTGTTTTTT; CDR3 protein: CASSQVLTGERTGELFF
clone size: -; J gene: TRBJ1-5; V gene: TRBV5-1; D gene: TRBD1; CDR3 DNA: TGCGCCAGCAGCCGGACAGGGTTGGATCAGCCCCAGCATTTT; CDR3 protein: CASSRTGLDQPQHF
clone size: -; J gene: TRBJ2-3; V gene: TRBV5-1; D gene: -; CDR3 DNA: TGCGCCAGCAGCCCGAGAGAATCAGATACGCAGTATTTT; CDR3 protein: CASSPRESDTQYF
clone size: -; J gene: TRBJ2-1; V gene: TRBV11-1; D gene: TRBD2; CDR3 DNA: TGTGCCAGCAGCTCGACACTAGCGGGGTGGGACAATGAGCAGTTCTTC; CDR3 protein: CASSSTLAGWDNEQFF
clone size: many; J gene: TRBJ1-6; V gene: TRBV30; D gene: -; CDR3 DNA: TGTGCCTGGAGTCACCCGGACTCTTGGATCCACTTT; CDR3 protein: CAWSHPDSWIHF
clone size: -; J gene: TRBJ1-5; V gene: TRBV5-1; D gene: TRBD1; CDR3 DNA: TGCGCCAGCAGCCTGGGACAGGGACATCAGCCCCAGCATTTT; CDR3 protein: CASSLGQGHQPQHF
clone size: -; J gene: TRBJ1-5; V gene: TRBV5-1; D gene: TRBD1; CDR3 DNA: TGCGCCAGCAGCCCAGGACAGGGGCGAAATCAGCCCCAGCATTTT; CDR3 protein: CASSPGQGRNQPQHF
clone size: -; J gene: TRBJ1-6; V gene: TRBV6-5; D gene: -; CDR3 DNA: TGTGCCAGCTGCCGGGCTCACCAGGGTAATTCACCCCTCCACTTT; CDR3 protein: CASCRAHQGNSPLHF
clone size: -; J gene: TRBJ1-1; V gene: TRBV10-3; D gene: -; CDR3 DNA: TGTGCCATCCGGGGGGTAGACACTGAAGCTTTCTTT; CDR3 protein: CAIRGVDTEAFF
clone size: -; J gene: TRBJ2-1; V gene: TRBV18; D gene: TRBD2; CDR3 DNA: TGTGCCAGCTCACCGCTAGCGGGAGAGGTCAATGAGCAGTTCTTC; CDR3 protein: CASSPLAGEVNEQFF
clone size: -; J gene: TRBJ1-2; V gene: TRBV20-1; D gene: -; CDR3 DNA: TGCAGTGCTAGTCCCCGCGGGTATGGCTACACCTTC; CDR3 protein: CSASPRGYGYTF
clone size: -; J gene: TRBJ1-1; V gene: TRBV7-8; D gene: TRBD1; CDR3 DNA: TGTGCCAGCAGCCTAAGACAGGGACCAGAAGCTTTCTTT; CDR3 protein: CASSLRQGPEAFF
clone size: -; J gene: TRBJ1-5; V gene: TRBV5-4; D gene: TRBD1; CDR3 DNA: TGTGCCAGCAGCCTGGGACAGTCGGGCCAGCCCCAGCATTTT; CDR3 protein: CASSLGQSGQPQHF
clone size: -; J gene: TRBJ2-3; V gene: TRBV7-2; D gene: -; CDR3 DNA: TGTGCCGGGGAGGGGGGGACTCGCACAGATACGCAGTATTTT; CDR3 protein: CAGEGGTRTDTQYF
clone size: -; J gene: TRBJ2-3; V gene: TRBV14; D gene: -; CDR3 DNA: TGTGCCAGCAGTCGGGTCCGGGGCACAGATACGCAGTATTTT; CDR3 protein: CASSRVRGTDTQYF
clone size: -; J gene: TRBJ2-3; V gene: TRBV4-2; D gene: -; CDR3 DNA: TGTGCCAGCAGCCAAGAACTTAGCCTGAACACAGATACGCAGTATTTT; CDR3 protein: CASSQELSLNTDTQYF
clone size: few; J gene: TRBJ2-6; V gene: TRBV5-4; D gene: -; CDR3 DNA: TGTGCCAGCAGCCTGTCGGTCTCTGGGGCCAACGTCCTGACTTTC; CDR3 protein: CASSLSVSGANVLTF
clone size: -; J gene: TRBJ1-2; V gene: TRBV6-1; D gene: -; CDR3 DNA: TGTGCCAGCAGTGATGCCAGGGGAACTAACTATGGCTACACCTTC; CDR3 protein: CASSDARGTNYGYTF
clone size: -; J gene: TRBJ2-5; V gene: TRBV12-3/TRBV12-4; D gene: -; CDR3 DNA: TGTGCCAGCAGCCTAAGGGGGAGTCTCGCCCAGTACTTC; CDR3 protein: CASSLRGSLAQYF
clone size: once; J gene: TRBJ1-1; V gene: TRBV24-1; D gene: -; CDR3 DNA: TGTGCCACCAGTGATCCACTCGAGGGAGCTTTCTTT; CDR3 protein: CATSDPLEGAFF
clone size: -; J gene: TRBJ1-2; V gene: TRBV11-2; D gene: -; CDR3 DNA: TGTGCCAGCAGCTTATTTGGGGGGGCGGAGGGCTACACCTTC; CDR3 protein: CASSLFGGAEGYTF
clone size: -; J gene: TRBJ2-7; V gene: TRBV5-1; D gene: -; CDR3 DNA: TGCGCCAGCTCTCCCGGCGGCGGAAACTACGAGCAGTACTTC; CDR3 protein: CASSPGGGNYEQYF
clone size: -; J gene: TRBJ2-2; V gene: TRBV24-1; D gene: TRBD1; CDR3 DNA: TGTGCCACCAGTGATTTGTATCCGGGACAGGGTTCAGTTACCGGGGAGCTGTTTTTT; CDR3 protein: CATSDLYPGQGSVTGELFF